The present T cell receptor beta chain was sequenced within a study of T-cell memory formation after mild COVID-19. Study in general: In these data, TCR clusters were largely donor specific.

Only a few counts were recorded for this clonotype. Its antigen remains unidentified. The study, taken as a whole, reports: Clones which contracted sat mainly in CM and EM if CD4+, and in EMRA if CD8+. That cross-reactive memory joined was suggested by some responding clones appearing in pre-infection memory.

Trimming shortened V by 5 bases and J by 7 bases, and 11 bases separated the two germline ends. CDR1 is KGHDR and CDR2 is SFDVKD in the germline V gene. The CDR3 is 13 residues long. TCR alpha and TCR beta cDNA libraries carrying sample barcodes and UMIs came from 5'RACE with constant-segment primers. TCRdb analysed the 5' RACE reads with MiXCR anew, one entry per CDR3 protein. The sample contains roughly 610,000 distinct CDR3 sequences, 17% of which appear only once. The TCR comes from an adult woman who had mild COVID-19 (a few samples of this study predate the infection). Cell type and time point are not known. V usage is TRBV24-1 and J usage is TRBJ1-5, with a weak D call TRBD1 (6 bases). The sample taken for sequencing was PBMCs or a T cell subset sorted from them (not recorded which). The CDR3 nucleotides read TGTGCCACCAGTGGGGCAGGGGAGCAGCCCCAGCATTTT. The encoded protein is CATSGAGEQPQHF.